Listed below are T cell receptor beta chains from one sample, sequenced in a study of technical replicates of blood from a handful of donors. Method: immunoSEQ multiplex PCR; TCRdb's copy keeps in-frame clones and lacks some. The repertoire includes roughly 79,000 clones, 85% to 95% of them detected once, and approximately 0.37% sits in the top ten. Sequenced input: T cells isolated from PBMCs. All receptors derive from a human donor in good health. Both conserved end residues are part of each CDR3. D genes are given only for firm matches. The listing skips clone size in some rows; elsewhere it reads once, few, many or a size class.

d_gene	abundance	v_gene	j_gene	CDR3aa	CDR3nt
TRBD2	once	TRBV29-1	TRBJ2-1	CSVEGLADYNEQFF	TGCAGCGTTGAAGGACTAGCGGATTACAATGAGCAGTTCTTC
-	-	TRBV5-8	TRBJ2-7	CASSSPDTRTHEQYF	TGTGCCAGCAGCTCCCCGGACACCCGAACCCACGAGCAGTACTTC
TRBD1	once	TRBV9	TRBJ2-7	CASSARQGATYYEQYF	TGTGCCAGCAGCGCCCGACAGGGGGCGACGTACTACGAGCAGTACTTC
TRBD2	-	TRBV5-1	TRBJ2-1	CASSLTSGRAPYNEQFF	TGCGCCAGCAGCTTGACGAGCGGGAGGGCCCCCTACAATGAGCAGTTCTTC
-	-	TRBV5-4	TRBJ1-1	CASSSGVANTEAFF	TGTGCCAGCAGCTCAGGGGTGGCGAACACTGAAGCTTTCTTT
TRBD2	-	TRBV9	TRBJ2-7	CASSATSGRAYSDEQYF	TGTGCCAGCAGCGCGACTAGCGGGAGGGCCTATTCGGACGAGCAGTACTTC
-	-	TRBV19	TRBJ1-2	CASQAGDSGYTF	TGTGCCAGTCAGGCAGGGGATTCTGGCTACACCTTC
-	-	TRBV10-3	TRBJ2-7	CAIRSRTADTYEQYF	TGTGCCATCAGGTCGAGGACAGCAGATACCTACGAGCAGTACTTC
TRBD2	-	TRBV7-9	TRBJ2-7	CASSLGEGNEQYF	TGTGCCAGCAGCCTGGGGGAGGGGAACGAGCAGTACTTC
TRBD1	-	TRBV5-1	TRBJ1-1	CASSWNPGGGTEAFF	TGCGCCAGCAGCTGGAACCCAGGGGGAGGTACTGAAGCTTTCTTT
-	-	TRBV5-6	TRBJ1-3	CASSFGVSENTIYF	TGTGCCAGCAGCTTTGGAGTTTCCGAAAACACCATATATTTT
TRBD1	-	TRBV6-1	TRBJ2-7	CASSEQQGSSYEQYF	TGTGCCAGCAGTGAGCAACAGGGGTCTTCCTACGAGCAGTACTTC
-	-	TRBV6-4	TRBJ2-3	CASSDSEREAQYF	TGTGCCAGCAGTGACTCCGAGAGAGAGGCGCAGTATTTT
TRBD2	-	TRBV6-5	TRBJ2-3	CASSYQGLATDTQYF	TGTGCCAGCAGTTACCAGGGACTAGCTACAGATACGCAGTATTTT